This passage covers 7 T cell receptor beta chains from one sample sequenced in a study of identical twins. Via MiXCR, TCRdb re-called the 5' RACE reads, giving one row per CDR3 protein. The sample yields roughly 470,000 distinct CDR3 sequences, approximately 15% seen once. These data were also filed under a second study, of yellow fever vaccine responses in identical twins.

The sequenced sample consisted of CD4+ T cells sorted from blood. The source is a woman under 30 in good health.

V and J are TRBV7-3 and TRBJ2-7; possible D gene TRBD1, 5 bases. The CDR3 spans 15 residues. The germline V gene encodes CDR1 SGHTA and CDR2 FQGTGA. V lost 5 bases, J lost 4 bases, and 18 bases lay in between. For the CDR3, the DNA is TGTGCCAGCAGCCAACAGGCAGGTGCTAGATACGAGCAGTACTTC. This codes for CASSQQAGARYEQYF. Full variable domain (rest looked up from reference TRBV7-3 and TRBJ2-7): GAGVSQTPSNKVTEKGKYVELRCDPISGHTALYWYRQSLGQGPEFLIYFQGTGAADDSGLPNDRFFAVRPEGSVSTLKIQRTERGDSAVYLCASSQQAGARYEQYFGPGTRLTVT.

This chain connects TRBV7-9 to TRBJ2-7; 8 nucleotides agree with TRBD1. The CDR3 contains 16 residues. Germline-derived CDR1 and CDR2 are SEHNR and FQNEAQ (reference sequence). The V segment lost 5 bases and the J segment 3 bases; nucleotides outside the gene matches: 12. The chain's CDR3 is CASSKEPGTGHYEQYF. The DNA of the CDR3 is TGTGCCAGCAGCAAGGAGCCTGGGACAGGACACTACGAGCAGTACTTC.

The rearrangement joins TRBV28 to TRBJ2-4; weak D call: TRBD1 (6 bases). From germline, CDR1 is MDHEN and CDR2 SYDVKM. V was shortened by 6 bases and J by 1 base, with 10 bases between the two germline ends. The CDR3 runs to 14 residues. Written as DNA, the CDR3 is TGTGCCAGCAGGGATACAGGGGCCAAAAACATTCAGTACTTC. This translates into CASRDTGAKNIQYF.

This clonotype was counted between two and nine times. V gene TRBV12-3 or TRBV12-4 combines with J gene TRBJ2-1, with TRBD1 as a possible D gene (5 bases). V lost 1 base to trimming and J lost 0 bases, with 22 bases between them. This CDR3 has 20 residues. CDR3 sequence (DNA): TGTGCCAGCAGTTTAGTGTGGCAGGGTTTTCTACCAGGCTCCTACAATGAGCAGTTCTTC. This sequence encodes CASSLVWQGFLPGSYNEQFF.

The chain combines TRBV4-3 with TRBJ1-5, with unresolved D. From germline, CDR1 is LGHNA and CDR2 YSLEER. Between the trimmed V and J ends, which lost 2 bases and 5 bases, there was a span of 10 bases. The CDR3 has 14 amino acids. The CDR3 here is CASSQSGRDQPQHF. CDR3 DNA: TGCGCCAGCAGCCAAAGTGGGCGGGATCAGCCCCAGCATTTT.

This chain joins TRBV11-2 and TRBJ2-7, with 9 bases matching TRBD1. V lost 1 base, J lost 6 bases, and 7 bases stayed unmatched. The CDR3 has 15 amino acids. Germline values: CDR1 SGHAT, CDR2 FQNNGV. The CDR3 DNA reads as TGTGCCAGCAGCTTAGTCGGGACAGGGTTGGCCGAGCAGTACTTC. Translation: CASSLVGTGLAEQYF.

This clonotype was seen ten or more times. V gene TRBV5-5 combines with J gene TRBJ2-1, with D perhaps matching TRBD1 (6 bases). Trimming removed 3 bases at V and 1 base at J, with 14 bases between. Germline assignment: CDR1 SGHKS and CDR2 YYEKEE (reference sequence). The CDR3 is made up of 16 amino acids. The CDR3, as DNA: TGTGCCAGCAGCTCCGGGACAAATCCATCCTACAATGAGCAGTTCTTC. This encodes CASSSGTNPSYNEQFF.